What follows are 8 T cell receptor beta chains derived from one specimen sequenced in a study of PD-1 blockade in classical Hodgkin lymphoma. Sequenced by immunoSEQ multiplex PCR; TCRdb stores in-frame clones only, minus some. This sample yields roughly 18,000 clones, of which more than 65% are seen a single time; around 2.3% belongs to the top ten. Time point indicated: cycle 4 day 1 (C4D1), after six to seven weeks of nivolumab. Brentuximab vedotin exposure varied, and every patient relapsed after autologous stem cell transplantation. Magnetic negative selection purified CD4+ T cells from thawed PBMCs. Here the sequenced sample was CD4+ T cells from blood, taken before the fourth cycle of nivolumab. Receptors originate from a human donor with classical Hodgkin lymphoma.

The rearrangement links TRBV29-1 to TRBJ2-1; 9 bases fit TRBD2. Germline loops: CDR1 SQVTM, CDR2 ANQGSEA. The CDR3 consists of 12 residues. V was clipped by 4 bases and J by 10 bases; unmatched bases: 5. CDR3 sequence: CSVVTSGREQFF. The CDR3 nucleotides are TGCAGCGTTGTGACTAGCGGCAGGGAGCAGTTCTTC.

This chain connects TRBV7-2 to TRBJ2-5; perhaps TRBD1 as D (6 bases). In germline, CDR1 is SGHTA, CDR2 FQGNSA. Trimming removed 3 bases from V and 4 bases from J, with 9 bases in between. The CDR3 totals 13 residues. CDR3 sequence: CASSFYRVETQYF. In DNA form, the CDR3 reads TGTGCCAGCAGCTTTTACAGGGTAGAGACCCAGTACTTC. The full variable domain, with the rest looked up from reference TRBV7-2 and TRBJ2-5, is GAGVSQSPSNKVTEKGKDVELRCDPISGHTALYWYRQSLGQGLEFLIYFQGNSAPDKSGLPSDRFSAERTGGSVSTLTIQRTQQEDSAVYLCASSFYRVETQYFGPGTRLLVL.

The chain is built from TRBV19 and TRBJ1-2; TRBD1 matches at 9 bases. CDR1 and CDR2 from the germline V gene are LNHDA and SQIVND (reference sequence). The CDR3 is 15 amino acids. The trim removed 6 bases at V and 8 bases at J, leaving 13 bases unmatched. The CDR3 reads CASRNYRGLSRGYTF. The CDR3 DNA reads as TGTGCCAGTAGGAACTACAGGGGGCTAAGTCGAGGCTACACCTTC.

The chain uses TRBV7-8 and TRBJ2-7, with a weak D call TRBD2 (6 bases). V was clipped by 5 bases and J by 0 bases, with 11 bases between them. This CDR3 comprises 14 residues. CDR1 SGHVS and CDR2 FQNEAQ come from the germline V gene. Written as DNA, the CDR3 is TGTGCCAGCAGCCCGATGGACTACTCCTACGAGCAGTACTTC. Amino acids: CASSPMDYSYEQYF.

J is TRBJ2-1 and V is TRBV7-9; no firm D call. Trimming removed 2 bases at V and 5 bases at J, with 16 bases between. Germline CDR1 and CDR2: SEHNR and FQNEAQ (reference sequence). The CDR3 contains 16 residues. DNA for the CDR3: TGTGCCAGCAGCTTAAATAAGGGTTCGAATCACAATGAGCAGTTCTTC. Amino acid sequence: CASSLNKGSNHNEQFF.

The chain joins TRBV30 to TRBJ2-7, with D possibly TRBD1 on 6 matching bases. Germline values: CDR1 GTSNPN, CDR2 SVGIG (reference sequence). CDR3 length equals 14 residues. The ends were cut back, 3 bases at V and 3 bases at J, with 15 bases in the middle. The CDR3 sequence: CAWRRGQGSYEQYF. The CDR3 nucleotides are TGTGCCTGGAGACGTGGGCAGGGGAGCTACGAGCAGTACTTC.

This rearrangement joins TRBV11-2 to TRBJ1-3, with D unresolved. Trimming took off 1 base at V and 4 bases at J, with 8 bases between the two ends. Germline CDR1 SGHAT, CDR2 FQNNGV. The length of the CDR3 is 14 residues. Written as DNA, the CDR3 is TGTGCCAGCAGCTTAGGGGCGTCCGGAAACACCATATATTTT. It encodes CASSLGASGNTIYF. Complete variable domain (other parts from reference TRBV11-2 and TRBJ1-3): EAGVAQSPRYKIIEKRQSVAFWCNPISGHATLYWYQQILGQGPKLLIQFQNNGVVDDSQLPKDRFSAERLKGVDSTLKIQPAKLEDSAVYLCASSLGASGNTIYFGEGSWLTVV.

The gene calls are TRBV27 and TRBJ2-7; a weak D match, TRBD2 (6 bases). Germline V gene data show CDR1 as MNHEY and CDR2 as SMNVEV (reference sequence). V was trimmed by 6 bases and J by 1 base, leaving 10 bases between them. The CDR3 sequence is 13 residues long. The chain's CDR3 is CASREGTSYEQYF. CDR3 nucleotides: TGTGCCAGCAGGGAGGGCACGTCCTACGAGCAGTACTTC.